The clone carrying this TCR beta chain was recorded many times. Its antigen remains unidentified. These data are taken from a study of identical twins' blood T cells. Trimming at V came to 5 bases and at J to 3 bases, leaving 0 bases not matched to a gene. This CDR3 has 14 residues. Germline V gene data show CDR1 as MNHEY and CDR2 as SVGEGT. Findings of the study overall: Twin repertoire similarity may partly reflect shared environment.

TCR cDNA libraries came from RNA via a modified published protocol. TCRdb reprocessed the 5' RACE reads via MiXCR and lists one record per CDR3 protein. The table records hundreds of thousands of distinct CDR3 sequences, roughly 27% of them present only once. Sequences were obtained from PBMCs. This chain joins TRBV6-2 or TRBV6-3 and TRBJ2-2, with 10 bases fitting TRBD2. The TCR comes from a woman between 18 and 50 years old in good health. The CDR3 here is CASSSGRDTGELFF. For the CDR3, the DNA is TGTGCCAGCAGTAGCGGGAGGGACACCGGGGAGCTGTTTTTT.